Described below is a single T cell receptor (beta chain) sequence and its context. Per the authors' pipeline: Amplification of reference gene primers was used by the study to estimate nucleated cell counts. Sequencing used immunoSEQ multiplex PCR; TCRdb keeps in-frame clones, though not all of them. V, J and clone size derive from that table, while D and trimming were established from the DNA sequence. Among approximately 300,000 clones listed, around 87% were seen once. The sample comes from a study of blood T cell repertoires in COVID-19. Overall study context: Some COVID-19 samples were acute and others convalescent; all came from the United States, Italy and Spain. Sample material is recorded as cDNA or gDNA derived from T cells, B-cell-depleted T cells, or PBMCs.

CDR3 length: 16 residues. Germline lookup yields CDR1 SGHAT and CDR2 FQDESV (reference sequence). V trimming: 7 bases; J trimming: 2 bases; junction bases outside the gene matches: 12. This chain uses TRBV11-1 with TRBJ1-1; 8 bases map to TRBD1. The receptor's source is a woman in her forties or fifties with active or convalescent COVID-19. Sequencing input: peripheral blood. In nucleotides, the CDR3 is TGTGCCAGCAACAGGGGAATGGACAGGGTTAACACTGAAGCTTTCTTT. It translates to CASNRGMDRVNTEAFF.